These 7 T cell receptor beta chains came from one sample sequenced in a study of technical replicates of blood from several donors. Produced via immunoSEQ multiplex PCR; TCRdb's table is partial and in-frame only. Of about 68,000 clones in the sample, 95% to 98% were seen once. The specimen was T cells isolated from PBMCs. These receptors all stem from a human donor in good health.

This chain uses TRBV7-3 with TRBJ1-5, with 9 bases fitting TRBD1. Germline V gene sequence: CDR1 SGHTA, CDR2 FQGTGA. This CDR3 spans 12 amino acids. V trimming: 10 bases; J trimming: 5 bases; junction bases outside the gene matches: 3. CDR3 DNA: TGTGCCACCAACAGGGGGCATCAGCCCCAGCATTTT. It encodes CATNRGHQPQHF.

The genes are TRBV29-1 and TRBJ2-7; 10 nucleotides line up with TRBD2. The germline CDR1 and CDR2 sequences are SQVTM and ANQGSEA. This CDR3 contains 14 residues. The junction had 11 bases not matched to a gene; V was cut back by 5 bases and J by 7 bases. This chain's CDR3 is CSVPASGSSREQYF. CDR3 nucleotides: TGCAGCGTTCCCGCTAGCGGGAGTTCTAGGGAGCAGTACTTC.

This chain uses TRBV7-3 with TRBJ1-1, with a tentative D call TRBD1 (5 bases). The CDR3 is made up of 14 amino acids. V lost 5 bases, J lost 7 bases, and 17 bases lay in between. Germline V gives CDR1 SGHTA, CDR2 FQGTGA. The CDR3: CASSTTRDSSEAFF. The CDR3 region has the DNA TGTGCCAGCAGCACCACCCGGGACTCCAGTGAAGCTTTCTTT. Full variable domain (outside the CDR3, taken from reference TRBV7-3 and TRBJ1-1): GAGVSQTPSNKVTEKGKYVELRCDPISGHTALYWYRQSLGQGPEFLIYFQGTGAADDSGLPNDRFFAVRPEGSVSTLKIQRTERGDSAVYLCASSTTRDSSEAFFGQGTRLTVV.

The CDR3 spells CSVAGANEQFF. DNA of the CDR3: TGCAGCGTTGCAGGGGCAAATGAGCAGTTCTTC. The genes are TRBV29-1 and TRBJ2-1; D possibly corresponds to TRBD1 (6 bases). CDR1 and CDR2 from the germline V gene are SQVTM and ANQGSEA. The CDR3 extends over 11 amino acids. V gave up 4 bases and J gave up 7 bases, with 8 bases separating them.

The chain employs TRBV6-1 and TRBJ1-2, with 8 positions matching TRBD1. CDR1 MNHNS and CDR2 SASEGT come from the germline V gene. This CDR3 is built from 14 residues. V shed 3 bases, J shed 7 bases, and the junction held 7 bases outside the gene matches. CDR3 DNA: TGTGCCAGCAGTGAGAATAAGGACAGGGCTGGCTACACCTTC. Its protein product is CASSENKDRAGYTF.

The chain recombines TRBV9 with TRBJ2-7, with TRBD1 matching 8 bases. After removal of 3 bases from V and 5 bases from J, the junction contained 7 bases not matched to a gene. Germline values: CDR1 SGDLS, CDR2 YYNGEE. There are 14 residues in the CDR3. The CDR3 nucleotides read TGTGCCAGCAGCGGGGGTGGACAGGGCAACGAGCAGTACTTC. This sequence encodes CASSGGGQGNEQYF.

The V call is TRBV29-1, the J call TRBJ1-2, with TRBD1 matching over 8 bases. This CDR3 comprises 14 residues. Germline CDR1 SQVTM, CDR2 ANQGSEA. V lost 1 base to trimming and J lost 8 bases; unmatched junction nucleotides: 9. The CDR3 here is CSVEGRGQGYGYTF. The CDR3 DNA reads as TGCAGCGTTGAAGGACGCGGACAGGGCTACGGCTACACCTTC. Using reference TRBV29-1 and TRBJ1-2 for the parts outside the CDR3, the full variable domain is SAVISQKPSRDICQRGTSLTIQCQVDSQVTMMFWYRQQPGQSLTLIATANQGSEATYESGFVIDKFPISRPNLTFSTLTVSNMSPEDSSIYLCSVEGRGQGYGYTFGSGTRLTVV.